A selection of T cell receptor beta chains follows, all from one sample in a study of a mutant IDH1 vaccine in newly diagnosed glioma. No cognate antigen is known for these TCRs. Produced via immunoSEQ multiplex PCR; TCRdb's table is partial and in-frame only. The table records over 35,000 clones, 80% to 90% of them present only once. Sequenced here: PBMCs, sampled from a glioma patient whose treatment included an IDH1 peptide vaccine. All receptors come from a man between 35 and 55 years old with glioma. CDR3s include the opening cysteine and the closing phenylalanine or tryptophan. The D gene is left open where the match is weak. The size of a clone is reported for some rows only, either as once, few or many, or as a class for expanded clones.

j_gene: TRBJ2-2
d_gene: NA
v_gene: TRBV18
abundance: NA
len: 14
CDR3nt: TGTGCCAGCTCACCACGACAGAACACCGGGGAGCTGTTTTTT
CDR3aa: CASSPRQNTGELFF

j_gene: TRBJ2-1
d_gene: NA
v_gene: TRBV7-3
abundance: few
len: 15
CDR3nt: TGTGCCAGCAGCTTCGCGGGCAGCTCCTACAATGAGCAGTTCTTC
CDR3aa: CASSFAGSSYNEQFF

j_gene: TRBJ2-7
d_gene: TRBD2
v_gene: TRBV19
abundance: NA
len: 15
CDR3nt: TGTGCCAGTAGTATCATGAGCGGGACGTCCTACGAGCAGTACTTC
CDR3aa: CASSIMSGTSYEQYF

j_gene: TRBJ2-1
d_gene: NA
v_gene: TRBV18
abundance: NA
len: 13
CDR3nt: TGTGCCAGCTCCATCCTGAGGGACAATGAGCAGTTCTTC
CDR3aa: CASSILRDNEQFF

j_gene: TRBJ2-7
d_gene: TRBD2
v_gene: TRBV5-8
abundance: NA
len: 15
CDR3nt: TGTGCCAGCAGCGCGGGACTAGCGGGAGCCAGCGAGCAGTACTTC
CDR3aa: CASSAGLAGASEQYF

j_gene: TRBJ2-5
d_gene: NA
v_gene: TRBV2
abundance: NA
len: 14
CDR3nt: TGTGCCAGCAGTGGGACAGCCCAGGGGGAGACCCAGTACTTC
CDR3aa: CASSGTAQGETQYF

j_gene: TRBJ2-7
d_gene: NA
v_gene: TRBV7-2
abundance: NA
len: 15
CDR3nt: TGTGCCAGCAGCTGGGGGGCAGGGAGGTCCTACGAGCAGTACTTC
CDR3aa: CASSWGAGRSYEQYF

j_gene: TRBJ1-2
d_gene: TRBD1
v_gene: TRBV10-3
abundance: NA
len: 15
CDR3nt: TGTGCCATCAGTGAGGTAGACAGGGTAAACTATGGCTACACCTTC
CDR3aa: CAISEVDRVNYGYTF

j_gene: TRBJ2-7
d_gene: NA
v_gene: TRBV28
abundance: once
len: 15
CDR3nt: TGTGCCAGCAGTCCCTCCCGGGGGAACTCCTACGAGCAGTACTTC
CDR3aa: CASSPSRGNSYEQYF

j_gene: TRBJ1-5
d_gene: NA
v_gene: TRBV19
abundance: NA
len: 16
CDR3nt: TGTGCCAGTAGTATTTTCGTGGGGACCCAAGTGAAGCCCCAGCATTTT
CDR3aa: CASSIFVGTQVKPQHF

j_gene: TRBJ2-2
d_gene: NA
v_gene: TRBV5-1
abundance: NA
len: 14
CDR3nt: TGCGCCAGCAGCTTGGTCCAGGGCTCCGGGGAGCTGTTTTTT
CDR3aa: CASSLVQGSGELFF

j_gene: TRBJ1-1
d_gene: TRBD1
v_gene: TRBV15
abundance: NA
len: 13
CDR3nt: TGTGCCACCAGCAGAGATGACGGGACAGTCGCTTTCTTT
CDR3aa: CATSRDDGTVAFF

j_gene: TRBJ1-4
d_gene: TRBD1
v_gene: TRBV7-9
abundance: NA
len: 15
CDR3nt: TGTGCCAGCAGCTTAGGACAGGGGTTGGATGAAAAACTGTTTTTT
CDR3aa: CASSLGQGLDEKLFF

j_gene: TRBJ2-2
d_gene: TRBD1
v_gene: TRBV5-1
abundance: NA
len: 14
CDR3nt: TGCGCCAGCACTGAGGGGGCTAACGTCGGGGAGCTGTTTTTT
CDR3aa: CASTEGANVGELFF

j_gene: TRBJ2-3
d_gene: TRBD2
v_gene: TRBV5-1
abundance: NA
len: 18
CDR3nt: TGCGCCAGCAGCTCTGGACTAGCGGGGGGGCATGGCACAGATACGCAGTATTTT
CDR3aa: CASSSGLAGGHGTDTQYF

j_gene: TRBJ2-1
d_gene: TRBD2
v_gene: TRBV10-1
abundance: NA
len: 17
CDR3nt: TGCGCCAGCAGTGAGATAGGGCTAGCGGGAGGAAACAATGAGCAGTTCTTC
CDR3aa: CASSEIGLAGGNNEQFF

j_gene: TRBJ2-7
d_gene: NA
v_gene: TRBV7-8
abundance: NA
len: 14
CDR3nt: TGTGCCAGCAGCTTAGGACATACAGGCTTCGAGCAGTACTTC
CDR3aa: CASSLGHTGFEQYF